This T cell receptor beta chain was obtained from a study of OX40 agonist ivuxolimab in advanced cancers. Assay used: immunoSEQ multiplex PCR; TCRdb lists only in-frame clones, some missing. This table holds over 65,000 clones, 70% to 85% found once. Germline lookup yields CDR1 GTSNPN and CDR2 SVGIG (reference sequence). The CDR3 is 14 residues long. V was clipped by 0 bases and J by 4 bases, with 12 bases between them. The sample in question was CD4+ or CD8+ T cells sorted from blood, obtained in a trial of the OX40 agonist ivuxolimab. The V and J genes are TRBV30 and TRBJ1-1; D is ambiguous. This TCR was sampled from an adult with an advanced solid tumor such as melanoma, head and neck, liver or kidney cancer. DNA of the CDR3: TGTGCCTGGAGTGTGACCCTCGGTGGCACTGAAGCTTTCTTT. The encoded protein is CAWSVTLGGTEAFF. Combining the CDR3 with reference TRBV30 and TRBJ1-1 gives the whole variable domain SQTIHQWPATLVQPVGSPLSLECTVEGTSNPNLYWYRQAAGRGLQLLFYSVGIGQISSEVPQNLSASRPQDRQFILSSKKLLLSDSGFYLCAWSVTLGGTEAFFGQGTRLTVV.